The subject of this entry is one TCR beta chain. Its matching antigen is unknown. This sample was taken from a study of vaccination and CD4 T cells after COVID-19. Study overall: The interval from dose two to post-vaccine sampling had a median of 72 days, and it ranged from 14 to 241. Some control cultures received a CEFX pool, which served as the positive control. Others received an HIV-1 Nef pool or no peptide.

Study-wide points: Median SARS-CoV-2-reactive clonotypes rose from around 20 to 38, not significantly.

Once obtained from cultured CD4+ T cells, the DNA was sequenced using the Oncomine TCR Beta short-read assay. It was from cultured CD4+ T cells that genomic DNA was extracted. TCRdb re-called the PCR reads with MiXCR, one entry per CDR3 protein. Among around 10,000 distinct CDR3 sequences listed, more than 25% were seen once. As to treatment: roughly nine-day PBMC culture with coronavirus spike peptide pools or control peptides (ViraFEST assay). The collection of CD4+ T cells from the unexposed donor took place before the COVID-19 pandemic (2011-2018). Wells that each held around 2 million PBMCs were cultured with around 9.4 IU/ml IL-2 and 10 ug/ml peptide pools. The CDR3 is made up of 15 amino acids. From germline, CDR1 is SGHRS and CDR2 YFSETQ. Trimming cost V 0 bases and J 4 bases, with 13 bases left between them.

This clonotype was sampled from a human donor in good health. The specimen was CD4+ T cells from blood, cultured in vitro. The chain recombines TRBV5-1 with TRBJ2-5, with D unresolved. CDR3 nucleotide sequence: TGCGCCAGCAGCTTGGGGGTGGCCCAATCAGAGACCCAGTACTTC. As protein: CASSLGVAQSETQYF. The complete variable domain, with remaining parts taken from reference TRBV5-1 and TRBJ2-5, reads KAGVTQTPRYLIKTRGQQVTLSCSPISGHRSVSWYQQTPGQGLQFLFEYFSETQRNKGNFPGRFSGRQFSNSRSEMNVSTLELGDSALYLCASSLGVAQSETQYFGPGTRLLVL.